Only a few counts were recorded for the clone carrying this T cell receptor (beta chain). The antigen is undetermined. Per the germline V gene, CDR1 is MDHEN and CDR2 is SYDVKM. The CDR3 runs to 15 residues. Trimming pared 3 bases from V and 0 bases from J, leaving 9 bases between. The use of a sample-barcoded 5' primer and a J-beta primer mix characterized a second PCR of about 6 to 11 cycles. TCRdb re-called the 5' RACE reads with MiXCR, one entry per CDR3 protein. The table includes some 890,000 distinct CDR3 sequences, just under 30% detected once. This sample is drawn from a study of blood T cells in healthy people across ages. General study findings and limits: It was not known whether donors were CMV positive (a possible confounder of expanded clonotype changes).

The sample was also linked to a second study, of T cells of mothers and their children. From that second work: Every mother produced more than 10 million TCR beta CDR3 reads, whereas every child provided some 3 million.

The chain joins TRBV28 to TRBJ1-5; D ambiguous. This TCR came from a woman in her thirties or forties in good health. The sequencing sample was made of blood. The CDR3 DNA is TGTGCCAGCAGTTTGAGAGAATATAGCAATCAGCCCCAGCATTTT. Amino acid sequence: CASSLREYSNQPQHF.